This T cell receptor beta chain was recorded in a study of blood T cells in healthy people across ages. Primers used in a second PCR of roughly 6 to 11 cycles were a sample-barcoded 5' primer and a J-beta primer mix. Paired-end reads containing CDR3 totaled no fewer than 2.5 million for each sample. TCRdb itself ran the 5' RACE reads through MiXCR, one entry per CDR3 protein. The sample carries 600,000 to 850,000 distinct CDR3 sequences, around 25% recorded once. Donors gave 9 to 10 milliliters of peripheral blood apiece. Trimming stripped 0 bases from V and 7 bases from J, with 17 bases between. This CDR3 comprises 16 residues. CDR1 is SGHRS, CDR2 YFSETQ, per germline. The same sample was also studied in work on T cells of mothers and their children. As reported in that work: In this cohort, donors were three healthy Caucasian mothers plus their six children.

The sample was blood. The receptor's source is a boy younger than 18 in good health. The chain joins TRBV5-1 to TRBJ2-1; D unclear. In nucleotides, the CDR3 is TGCGCCAGCAGCTTGGGCCGGGCTCTCGGACCTAATGAGCAGTTCTTC. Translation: CASSLGRALGPNEQFF.